Sequencing of this T cell receptor (beta chain) was carried out in a study of shared clonotypes between healthy human individuals. Trimming took 1 base from V and 2 from J, leaving 17 bases between them. The CDR3 extends over 17 amino acids. CDR1 is SGHNT, CDR2 YYREEE, per germline (reference sequence). A word on this clone: What it binds is not known.

Assay: immunoSEQ multiplex PCR; the TCRdb copy retains only in-frame clones and omits some. The sample records about 2.3 million clones, 92% being singletons. Study-wide points: It was the few donors that limited the genetic and exposure-history diversity represented.

This clonotype was sampled from a man aged 18 to 30 in good health. Some clones in this sample may be carry-over from other donors' samples. V and J are TRBV5-4 and TRBJ2-3; D unresolved. The sequenced sample consisted of naive CD4+ T cells from PBMCs. Subset defined: CD45RA+ positively selected. The CDR3: CASSLMTGFLNTDTQYF. The DNA for the CDR3 is TGTGCCAGCAGCTTGATGACCGGATTCTTAAACACAGATACGCAGTATTTT.